There are a few counts of the clone carrying this T cell receptor beta chain. The data belong to a study of blood T cell repertoires in COVID-19. Study details: The United States, Italy and Spain supplied acute and convalescent COVID-19 samples.

A Seattle source enrolled patients during active infection and followed them longitudinally. Profiled with immunoSEQ multiplex PCR; TCRdb holds only in-frame clones, not every one. The data contain about 350,000 clones, roughly nine tenths of them singletons. From germline, CDR1 is SGHDN and CDR2 FVKESK. Trimming cost V 4 bases and J 4 bases, with 13 bases left between them. This CDR3 region has 14 residues. V gene TRBV14 combines with J gene TRBJ1-2; possibly TRBD1 for D (6 bases). The specimen sequenced was peripheral blood. The TCR originated in a woman aged 60 to 75 with COVID-19, enrolled during active disease. The CDR3 DNA sequence: TGTGCCAGCAGCCCTCAGACAGGCATCTATGGCTACACCTTC. Its protein product is CASSPQTGIYGYTF.